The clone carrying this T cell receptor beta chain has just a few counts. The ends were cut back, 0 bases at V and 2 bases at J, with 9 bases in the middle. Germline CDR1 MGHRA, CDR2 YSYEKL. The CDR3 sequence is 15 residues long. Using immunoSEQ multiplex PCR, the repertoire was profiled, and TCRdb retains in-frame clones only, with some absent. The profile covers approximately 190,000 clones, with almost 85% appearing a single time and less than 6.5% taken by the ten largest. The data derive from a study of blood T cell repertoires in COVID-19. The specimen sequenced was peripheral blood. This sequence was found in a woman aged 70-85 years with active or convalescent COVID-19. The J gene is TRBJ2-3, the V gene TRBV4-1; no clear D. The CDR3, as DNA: TGCGCCAGCAGCCAAGACTACCTGTACACAGATACGCAGTATTTT. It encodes CASSQDYLYTDTQYF.